What follows are 27 T cell receptor beta chains derived from one specimen sequenced in a study of T cells in Graves' hyperthyroidism and ophthalmopathy. Amplified TCR beta CDR3 regions came from RNA transcripts. HTBI primers were the set used in a first-round RT-PCR of the TCR CDR3. TCRdb reprocessed the multiplex PCR reads with MiXCR, giving one entry per CDR3 protein. The data hold approximately 870,000 distinct CDR3 sequences, with around 38% observed a single time. Material: blood. The source is a man between 18 and 29 years old with Graves' hyperthyroidism.

This clonotype was found a few times. The chain recombines TRBV19 with TRBJ1-1; D uncertain. V was cut by 7 bases and J by 5 bases, with 29 bases left in between. CDR3 length: 18 amino acids. CDR1 is LNHDA, CDR2 SQIVND, per germline (reference sequence). CDR3 in amino acids: CASTLERNWMTAGTEAFF. The CDR3 region has the DNA TGTGCCAGTACCCTAGAAAGGAATTGGATGACGGCGGGGACTGAAGCTTTCTTT.

In its sample, this clonotype was seen once. This chain connects TRBV6-1 to TRBJ2-6; D gene ambiguous. V lost 6 bases and J lost 0, with 15 bases in between. Per the germline V gene, CDR1 is MNHNS and CDR2 is SASEGT. The CDR3 length is 17 residues. As DNA, the CDR3 is TGTGCCAGCAGCCCCCCCGGTCCTTTCTCTGGGGCCAACGTCCTGACTTTC. Protein sequence: CASSPPGPFSGANVLTF.

Of note for this clonotype: A much larger clonotype is one base distant, so this may be a read error. The genes are TRBV10-3 and TRBJ2-2; TRBD2 might be the D (7 bases). This CDR3 spans 13 amino acids. The V gene lost 10 bases and the J gene lost 0 bases, with 9 bases spanning the gap. In germline, CDR1 is ENHRY, CDR2 SYGVKD. The CDR3 here is CATGGPNTGELFF. Here the CDR3 DNA reads TGTGCCACCGGGGGGCCGAACACCGGGGAGCTGTTTTTT.

This clonotype occurred a few times. The chain combines TRBV5-1 with TRBJ2-7; D is unclear. Germline loops: CDR1 SGHRS, CDR2 YFSETQ. V lost 0 bases and J lost 0, with 7 bases in between. The CDR3 spans 14 residues. The CDR3 is CASSLDTVSYEQYF. The CDR3 DNA reads TGCGCCAGCAGCTTGGATACAGTCTCCTACGAGCAGTACTTC.

The rearrangement links TRBV5-5 to TRBJ2-2; the D is unclear. The CDR3 consists of 16 residues. CDR1 and CDR2 from the germline V gene are SGHKS and YYEKEE (reference sequence). Trimming shortened V by 1 base and J by 6 bases, and 16 bases separated the two germline ends. This chain's CDR3 is CASSLFDRKLAGELFF. In DNA, the CDR3 is TGTGCCAGCAGCTTGTTCGATAGGAAATTAGCCGGGGAGCTGTTTTTT.

About this clonotype itself: The junction and the germline gene differ at one end; a read error may be behind it. The chain employs TRBV5-1 and TRBJ2-7; a possible D gene is TRBD2 (5 bases). Germline CDR1 reads SGHRS; CDR2 reads YFSETQ. This CDR3 region has 13 residues. DNA of the CDR3: TGCGCCGGCAGCTTTCCGGGGTCCTACGAGCAGTACTTC. It yields the protein CAGSFPGSYEQYF.

This sequence joins TRBV2 and TRBJ1-6; no clear D. This CDR3 is built from 12 residues. Germline CDR1 SNHLY, CDR2 FYNNEI. Trimming removed 7 bases at V and 9 bases at J, with 10 bases between. The CDR3 region has the DNA TGTGCCAGCAACGGGGAGACTTCACCCCTCCACTTT. Encoded protein: CASNGETSPLHF.

The chain has TRBV20-1 and TRBJ1-5, with 9 bases lining up with TRBD1. Per the germline V gene, CDR1 is DFQATT and CDR2 is SNEGSKA (reference sequence). The trim removed 0 bases at V and 6 bases at J, leaving 3 bases unmatched. CDR3 length: 14 residues. This CDR3 is CSARETGGSQPQHF. In nucleotides, the CDR3 is TGCAGTGCTAGAGAGACAGGGGGTAGTCAGCCCCAGCATTTT.

The V gene is TRBV5-1, the J gene TRBJ2-7; D might be TRBD2 (6 bases). Trimming removed 3 bases at V and 1 base at J, with 17 bases between. CDR1 and CDR2 (germline): SGHRS, YFSETQ. This CDR3 has 16 residues. The CDR3 here is CASSSTRDSVSYEQYF. CDR3 nucleotide sequence: TGCGCCAGCAGCTCCACCCGGGACTCGGTGTCCTACGAGCAGTACTTC.

The CDR3 DNA reads as TGTGCCAGCAGCTCCACGCCACGGGGGCCCCGGAGCGAAAAACTGTTTTTT. Its translation: CASSSTPRGPRSEKLFF. The rearrangement uses TRBV7-9 and TRBJ1-4; D possibly corresponds to TRBD1 (6 bases). The CDR3 sequence is 17 residues long. Looked up from germline, CDR1 is SEHNR and CDR2 is FQNEAQ (reference sequence). Trimming took off 4 bases at V and 8 bases at J, with 23 bases between the two ends.

This clonotype appeared many times. The CDR3 DNA follows: TGTGCCAGTAGTGTCGGCAGCAATCAGCCCCAGCATTTT. It specifies CASSVGSNQPQHF. V and J are TRBV9 and TRBJ1-5; unclear D gene. Trimming left V 8 bases short and J 1 base short, with 10 bases between. The germline V gene encodes CDR1 SGDLS and CDR2 YYNGEE. The CDR3 contains 13 residues. Using reference TRBV9 and TRBJ1-5 for the parts outside the CDR3, the full variable domain is DSGVTQTPKHLITATGQRVTLRCSPRSGDLSVYWYQQSLDQGLQFLIQYYNGEERAKGNILERFSAQQFPDLHSELNLSSLELGDSALYFCASSVGSNQPQHFGDGTRLSIL.

Many counts were recorded for this clonotype. This chain joins TRBV29-1 and TRBJ1-3; 7 positions match TRBD1. The CDR3 has 11 amino acids. Trimming cost V 7 bases and J 6 bases; bases outside gene matches: 3. CDR1 and CDR2 from the germline V gene are SQVTM and ANQGSEA. This CDR3 is CSAGQENTIYF. The CDR3 DNA sequence: TGCAGCGCCGGACAGGAAAACACCATATATTTT. The whole variable domain, filled in from reference TRBV29-1 and TRBJ1-3, reads SAVISQKPSRDICQRGTSLTIQCQVDSQVTMMFWYRQQPGQSLTLIATANQGSEATYESGFVIDKFPISRPNLTFSTLTVSNMSPEDSSIYLCSAGQENTIYFGEGSWLTVV.

This chain joins TRBV7-3 and TRBJ2-2; D remains unclear. V gave up 0 bases and J gave up 7 bases, with 9 bases separating them. CDR1 is SGHTA and CDR2 is FQGTGA in the germline V gene. The CDR3 loop spans 14 amino acids. CDR3 protein: CASSLTNGFGELFF. For the CDR3, the DNA is TGTGCCAGCAGCTTAACGAACGGGTTCGGGGAGCTGTTTTTT.

This clonotype was recorded many times. The rearrangement uses TRBV10-3 and TRBJ1-4, with no clear D. CDR3 length: 14 residues. Trimming took 6 bases from V and 0 from J, leaving 8 bases between them. The germline gives CDR1 ENHRY, CDR2 SYGVKD. The DNA of the CDR3 is TGTGCCATCAGGGGTGGTACAACTAATGAAAAACTGTTTTTT. It specifies CAIRGGTTNEKLFF.

This clonotype was found many times. The rearrangement uses TRBV6-1 and TRBJ1-1; D may be TRBD1 (6 bases). V lost 4 bases to trimming and J lost 0 bases, with 9 bases between them. The CDR3 has 14 residues. Germline CDR1 is MNHNS and CDR2 is SASEGT. In DNA form, the CDR3 reads TGTGCCAGCAGTGCACAGGGACTGAACACTGAAGCTTTCTTT. Amino acid sequence: CASSAQGLNTEAFF.

This clonotype was found many times. CDR3 sequence: CSAGLTGEDGYTF. The CDR3 DNA follows: TGCAGTGCTGGCCTGACAGGGGAGGATGGCTACACCTTC. V is TRBV20-1 and J is TRBJ1-2; 8 nucleotides align to TRBD1. The CDR3 is 13 residues long. Germline V CDR1 and CDR2: DFQATT, SNEGSKA (reference sequence). The V segment lost 5 bases and the J segment 6 bases; nucleotides outside the gene matches: 8.

On this clonotype itself: The junction and the germline gene differ at one end; a read error may be behind it. The rearrangement uses TRBV20-1 and TRBJ2-7; D is undetermined. Germline CDR1 DFQATT, CDR2 SNEGSKA (reference sequence). This CDR3 has 12 residues. CDR3 in DNA: TGCGGTGCTAGGAAGACGTCCTACGAGCAGTACTTC. It encodes CGARKTSYEQYF.

A word on this clonotype: One end of the junction varies from germline; a read error may be responsible. The chain employs TRBV5-1 and TRBJ1-1; 11 positions match TRBD1. Germline assignment: CDR1 SGHRS and CDR2 YFSETQ. The CDR3 contains 15 residues. CDR3 loop: CAGSLDRGLNTEAFF. CDR3 nucleotides: TGCGCCGGCAGCTTGGACAGGGGGCTGAACACTGAAGCTTTCTTT.

The gene calls are TRBV4-2 and TRBJ1-1; D ambiguous. V lost 1 base, J lost 3 bases, and 9 bases lay in between. The CDR3 consists of 14 residues. Germline V gives CDR1 LGHNA, CDR2 YNFKEQ. CDR3 region: CASSQVVRDTEAFF. The DNA of the CDR3 is TGTGCCAGCAGCCAAGTAGTGCGGGACACTGAAGCTTTCTTT.

Many counts were recorded for this clonotype. V is TRBV7-3 and J is TRBJ1-1; D perhaps matches TRBD1 (6 bases). V lost 1 base and J 3 bases, leaving 9 bases between the germline ends. In germline, CDR1 is SGHTA, CDR2 FQGTGA. CDR3 length: 14 amino acids. The CDR3 loop reads CASSLREGDTEAFF. Written as DNA, the CDR3 is TGTGCCAGCAGCTTAAGGGAGGGGGACACTGAAGCTTTCTTT.

This clonotype has a count of ten or more. This sequence joins TRBV20-1 and TRBJ2-2; D gene uncertain. Germline V CDR1 and CDR2: DFQATT, SNEGSKA (reference sequence). V was trimmed by 6 bases and J by 3 bases, leaving 11 bases between them. The CDR3 runs to 13 residues. The DNA of the CDR3 is TGCAGTGCGAGTCTCGCGGACACCGGGGAGCTGTTTTTT. Protein product: CSASLADTGELFF.

This clonotype has only a few counts. Lacking the conserved final phenylalanine or tryptophan, this CDR3 likely reflects a read error. The V call is TRBV9, the J call TRBJ2-7, with D perhaps matching TRBD1 (7 bases). Germline loops: CDR1 SGDLS, CDR2 YYNGEE. Trimming left V 0 bases short and J 3 bases short, with 10 bases between. The CDR3 has 14 residues. The CDR3 region has the DNA TGTGCCAGCAGCGTAGGCGGGGACAGCTACGAGCAGTACTCC. Its protein product is CASSVGGDSYEQYS.

CDR3 in amino acids: CASSLEGGASQPQHF. The CDR3 nucleotides are TGCGCCAGCAGCTTGGAGGGGGGGGCGTCTCAGCCCCAGCATTTT. The chain couples TRBV5-1 to TRBJ1-5; maybe TRBD1 (6 bases). Trimming removed 0 bases at V and 6 bases at J, with 13 bases between. CDR1 and CDR2 from the germline V gene are SGHRS and YFSETQ. The CDR3 has 15 amino acids.

This clonotype appeared many times. The chain recombines TRBV5-1 with TRBJ1-3; D unclear. This CDR3 comprises 14 residues. CDR1 and CDR2 (germline): SGHRS, YFSETQ. Trimming removed 1 base from V and 3 bases from J, with 8 bases in between. CDR3 residues: CASSLSGYGNTIYF. In DNA form, the CDR3 reads TGCGCCAGCAGCTTGTCGGGGTATGGAAACACCATATATTTT.

The V and J genes are TRBV7-9 and TRBJ1-2; 10 positions agree with TRBD1. Germline CDR1 is SEHNR and CDR2 is FQNEAQ (reference sequence). The CDR3 extends over 15 amino acids. V dropped 5 bases and J dropped 4; count of bases not matched to a gene: 7. CDR3 amino acids: CASSPDRGRLYGYTF. The CDR3 DNA follows: TGTGCCAGCAGCCCCGACAGGGGGCGACTCTATGGCTACACCTTC.

This clonotype has just a few counts. This rearrangement joins TRBV4-1 to TRBJ1-1; D remains ambiguous. V was cut by 0 bases and J by 5 bases, with 7 bases left in between. Germline V gene lookup returns CDR1 MGHRA and CDR2 YSYEKL. CDR3 length: 13 amino acids. The CDR3 DNA follows: TGCGCCAGCAGCCAAGAAGACGGGACTGAAGCTTTCTTT. Translated: CASSQEDGTEAFF.

There are many counts of this clonotype. Compared with germline, one end of the junction differs, possibly owing to a read error. The chain employs TRBV7-7 and TRBJ1-1, with D uncertain. Germline-derived CDR1 and CDR2 are SSHAT and FNYEAQ (reference sequence). This CDR3 has 13 residues. The CDR3 is CASSLTHNTEAFF. CDR3 DNA: TGTGCTAGCAGCTTAACCCACAACACTGAAGCTTTCTTT.